The 26 T cell receptor beta chains in this list originate from one sample, sequenced in a study of identical twins. TCRdb ran MiXCR on the 5' RACE reads and lists one entry per CDR3 protein. The sample lists 510,000 or so distinct CDR3 sequences, over 12% occurring once. The same data also went into a second study, on yellow fever vaccine responses in identical twins.

Sequencing used CD4+ T cells sorted from blood. All receptors derive from a woman aged 18 to 35 in good health.

The V and J genes are TRBV18 and TRBJ2-7; 11 nucleotides match TRBD1. CDR3 length: 14 residues. The V gene's germline CDR1 is KGHSH and CDR2 LQKENI. Trimming cost V 2 bases and J 6 bases; bases outside gene matches: 3. The CDR3 protein is CASSPIGQGAEQYF. CDR3 sequence (DNA): TGTGCCAGCTCACCAATTGGACAGGGGGCCGAGCAGTACTTC. Using reference TRBV18 and TRBJ2-7 for the parts outside the CDR3, the full variable domain is NAGVMQNPRHLVRRRGQEARLRCSPMKGHSHVYWYRQLPEEGLKFMVYLQKENIIDESGMPKERFSAEFPKEGPSILRIQQVVRGDSAAYFCASSPIGQGAEQYFGPGTRLTVT.

Remarks on this clonotype: At one end, the junction sequence differs from germline, possibly due to a read error. V and J are TRBV20-1 and TRBJ2-5, with 12 bases that match TRBD2. From germline, CDR1 is DFQATT and CDR2 SNEGSKA (reference sequence). This CDR3 comprises 15 residues. The CDR3 spells CCAPTGTSGPETQYF. CDR3 nucleotide sequence: TGCTGTGCTCCCACCGGGACTAGCGGGCCAGAGACCCAGTACTTC.

The genes are TRBV2 and TRBJ1-1; D is unclear. CDR1 and CDR2 (germline): SNHLY, FYNNEI. V shed 7 bases and J shed 1 base, with 10 bases lying between them. This CDR3 has 13 residues. CDR3 residues: CASTAEQNTEAFF. The CDR3 bases are TGTGCCAGCACGGCAGAACAGAACACTGAAGCTTTCTTT.

This rearrangement joins TRBV27 to TRBJ2-7, with D maybe TRBD2 (6 bases). Germline V CDR1 and CDR2: MNHEY, SMNVEV (reference sequence). There are 14 residues in the CDR3. Trimming removed 3 bases at V and 3 bases at J, with 12 bases between. In DNA, the CDR3 is TGTGCCAGCAGTTTTAATGCGGGAATCTACGAGCAGTACTTC. Its translation: CASSFNAGIYEQYF.

This rearrangement joins TRBV6-1 to TRBJ2-7; a weak D match, TRBD2 (5 bases). The V end lost 6 bases, the J end lost 3 bases, and 12 bases lay between the germline ends. Germline CDR1 is MNHNS and CDR2 is SASEGT. CDR3 length: 13 residues. The CDR3 DNA reads as TGTGCCAGCAGCCCCTTAGGGAGCTACGAGCAGTACGTC. Translated, it gives CASSPLGSYEQYV.

This clonotype was counted a few times. The chain links TRBV2 to TRBJ2-1; 10 positions agree with TRBD1. The junction had 5 bases not matched to a gene; V was cut back by 6 bases and J by 6 bases. Looked up from germline, CDR1 is SNHLY and CDR2 is FYNNEI. The CDR3 has 14 amino acids. The CDR3 spells CASRGQGSANEQFF. The CDR3 DNA reads as TGTGCCAGCAGGGGACAGGGGTCTGCCAATGAGCAGTTCTTC.

The V and J genes are TRBV7-6 and TRBJ2-1; D is uncertain. Trimming shortened V by 11 bases and J by 7 bases, and 15 bases separated the two germline ends. From germline, CDR1 is SGHVS and CDR2 FNYEAQ. The CDR3 loop spans 12 amino acids. CDR3 amino acids: CAGRYLMNEQFF. In DNA form, the CDR3 reads TGTGCCGGACGGTATCTGATGAATGAGCAGTTCTTC.

This clonotype was observed a single time. The V gene is TRBV19, the J gene TRBJ1-1; D is undetermined. Germline V CDR1 and CDR2: LNHDA, SQIVND (reference sequence). The CDR3 is 14 amino acids. The V gene lost 5 bases and the J gene lost 4 bases, with 14 bases spanning the gap. The chain's CDR3 is CASSPRVGSTEAFF. The CDR3 coding sequence is TGTGCCAGTAGTCCCCGAGTGGGTAGCACTGAAGCTTTCTTT.

The chain's CDR3 is CASSSLTLGTANYEQYF. CDR3 nucleotide sequence: TGTGCCAGCAGTTCCCTAACACTTGGGACAGCGAACTACGAGCAGTACTTC. The V call is TRBV6-5, the J call TRBJ2-7, with 7 bases matching TRBD1. Unmatched junction bases numbered 15, after V lost 4 bases and J lost 3 bases. The CDR3 length is 17 residues. Germline V gene sequence: CDR1 MNHEY, CDR2 SVGAGI.

The CDR3 here is CASSTGTSGSYEQFF. The DNA of the CDR3 is TGTGCCAGCAGCACCGGGACTAGCGGGAGTTATGAGCAGTTCTTC. The genes are TRBV21-1 and TRBJ2-1; the table's D gene call, TRBD2, was not cross checked with the DNA. TRBV21-1 is a pseudogene. This CDR3 is 15 amino acids long.

This clonotype was observed a handful of times. The rearrangement uses TRBV4-1 and TRBJ2-1; 13 bases align to TRBD2. Germline CDR1 and CDR2: MGHRA and YSYEKL. The CDR3 is 16 residues long. V lost 4 bases, J lost 10 bases, and 10 bases stayed unmatched. The CDR3 DNA reads as TGCGCCAGCAGCCCCTCAACTAGCGGGGGGGCGCGGGAGCAGTTCTTC. This sequence encodes CASSPSTSGGAREQFF.

V is TRBV12-3 or TRBV12-4 and J is TRBJ2-7, with D unresolved. There are 13 residues in the CDR3. The CDR3 DNA sequence: TGTGCCAGCAGTTTTGGGGTGTCCTCCGAGCAGTACGTC. This translates into CASSFGVSSEQYV.

This clonotype was counted only a few times. CDR3 sequence reads: CASSVPETSGPSTDTQYF. For the CDR3, the DNA is TGCGCCAGCAGCGTCCCCGAGACTAGCGGGCCTAGCACAGATACGCAGTATTTT. The chain joins TRBV5-1 to TRBJ2-3; 10 nucleotides agree with TRBD2. Germline-derived CDR1 and CDR2 are SGHRS and YFSETQ. This CDR3 has 18 amino acids. V dropped 4 bases and J dropped 0; count of bases not matched to a gene: 11.

The gene calls are TRBV20-1 and TRBJ2-1; no reliable D call. V was cut by 5 bases and J by 7 bases, with 15 bases left in between. Looked up from germline, CDR1 is DFQATT and CDR2 is SNEGSKA (reference sequence). The CDR3 covers 13 residues. CDR3 in amino acids: CSAPGIPWNEQFF. DNA of the CDR3: TGCAGTGCTCCGGGTATTCCTTGGAATGAGCAGTTCTTC.

This clonotype has only a few counts. The chain joins TRBV19 to TRBJ2-3; no reliable D call. The ends were cut back, 6 bases at V and 3 bases at J, with 13 bases in the middle. Germline lookup yields CDR1 LNHDA and CDR2 SQIVND (reference sequence). The CDR3 spans 14 residues. The DNA of the CDR3 is TGTGCCAGTAGGAGAGTCAGTGGTACAGATACGCAGTATTTT. Translating gives CASRRVSGTDTQYF.

The chain employs TRBV6-1 and TRBJ2-1, with 7 bases fitting TRBD2. Germline V CDR1 and CDR2: MNHNS, SASEGT. Trimming at V came to 6 bases and at J to 4 bases, leaving 9 bases not matched to a gene. There are 15 residues in the CDR3. CDR3 residues: CASRGWGGRYNEQFF. CDR3 DNA: TGTGCCAGCAGGGGTTGGGGGGGGAGGTACAATGAGCAGTTCTTC.

The V gene is TRBV5-1, the J gene TRBJ2-1; D ambiguous. Trimming cost V 0 bases and J 9 bases, with 7 bases left between them. Germline assignment: CDR1 SGHRS and CDR2 YFSETQ. This CDR3 comprises 12 residues. In DNA form, the CDR3 reads TGCGCCAGCAGCTTGGCCTTTCGTGAGCAGTTCTTC. It yields the protein CASSLAFREQFF.

The genes are TRBV4-2 and TRBJ1-1; D uncertain. CDR3 size: 16 residues. V dropped 1 base and J dropped 3 bases, with 15 bases sitting between them. Germline CDR1 LGHNA, CDR2 YNFKEQ. The CDR3 region has the DNA TGTGCCAGCAGCCAAGTTTACCGCCGGGGAGACACTGAAGCTTTCTTT. Translating it yields CASSQVYRRGDTEAFF.

This clonotype was observed a few times. CDR3 bases: TGTGCCAGCAGCCTACAGCTTAGTGGCGAGCAGTACGTC. Its protein is CASSLQLSGEQYV. The gene calls are TRBV11-2 and TRBJ2-7; D gene uncertain. CDR3 length: 13 residues. Germline CDR1 and CDR2: SGHAT and FQNNGV. V lost 5 bases and J lost 6, with 14 bases in between.

V and J are TRBV6-5 and TRBJ2-1; weak D call: TRBD2 (6 bases). The germline gives CDR1 MNHEY, CDR2 SVGAGI. This CDR3 is built from 16 residues. Trimming took off 2 bases at V and 5 bases at J, with 16 bases between the two ends. The CDR3 protein is CASSYGLAGINNEQFF. The CDR3 DNA sequence: TGTGCCAGCAGTTACGGACTCGCGGGAATAAACAATGAGCAGTTCTTC.

This chain links TRBV6-2 or TRBV6-3 with TRBJ2-5; 13 bases map to TRBD2. The CDR3 covers 21 residues. The junction had 23 bases not matched to a gene; V was cut back by 5 bases and J by 5 bases. Germline V lookup: CDR1 MNHEY, CDR2 SVGEGT. This chain's CDR3 is CASSLLRGVGLAGARRETQYF. DNA of the CDR3: TGTGCCAGCAGTCTACTACGAGGGGTCGGACTAGCGGGGGCAAGGAGGGAGACCCAGTACTTC.

This clonotype was found a few times. The CDR3 DNA sequence: TGCGCCAGCAGCTTGGGTGAACCTAGCGGAACCGGAGGGAATGAGCAGTTCTTC. Translated, it gives CASSLGEPSGTGGNEQFF. This sequence joins TRBV5-1 and TRBJ2-1; 7 bases agree with TRBD2. This CDR3 has 18 amino acids. The V segment lost 0 bases and the J segment 7 bases; nucleotides outside the gene matches: 16. Germline V lookup: CDR1 SGHRS, CDR2 YFSETQ.

This clonotype was counted a few times. The chain carries TRBV10-3 and TRBJ2-1; D not resolved. Trimming took 6 bases from V and 8 from J, leaving 14 bases between them. The CDR3 contains 13 residues. Germline V lookup: CDR1 ENHRY, CDR2 SYGVKD. The DNA for the CDR3 is TGTGCCATCAGCGACCCAAAAGACCATGAGCAGTTCTTC. Encoded protein: CAISDPKDHEQFF.

This clonotype was found a few times. V is TRBV7-9 and J is TRBJ2-1, with D possibly matching TRBD1 (5 bases). This CDR3 spans 15 amino acids. The V end was cut by 5 bases, the J end by 4 bases, with 15 bases between. The germline V gene has CDR1 SEHNR and CDR2 FQNEAQ (reference sequence). CDR3 protein: CASSPDTAVYNEQFF. CDR3 sequence (DNA): TGTGCCAGCAGCCCGGACACCGCAGTTTACAATGAGCAGTTCTTC.

The gene calls are TRBV29-1 and TRBJ2-3; 7 bases are shared with TRBD2. The CDR3 length is 18 residues. The V gene end was trimmed by 1 base and the J gene end by 1 base; junction bases not matched to a gene: 14. Germline-derived CDR1 and CDR2 are SQVTM and ANQGSEA. The CDR3 nucleotides are TGCAGCGTTGAAGGTTTCAGTTATTTAGCGGGTGGCACAGATACGCAGTATTTT. Translating it yields CSVEGFSYLAGGTDTQYF.

The chain uses TRBV28 and TRBJ1-4; 8 bases line up with TRBD1. The CDR3 extends over 13 amino acids. The ends lost 10 bases at V and 4 bases at J; junction bases unmatched: 5. Per the germline V gene, CDR1 is MDHEN and CDR2 is SYDVKM. The DNA for the CDR3 is TGTGCCATTACAGGGGGTTTTAATGAAAAACTGTTTTTT. Amino acid sequence: CAITGGFNEKLFF.